The 24 T cell receptor beta chains presented below share a single source sample, sequenced in a study of blood T cell repertoires in COVID-19. Assay: immunoSEQ multiplex PCR; the TCRdb copy retains only in-frame clones and omits some. The sample has some 250,000 clones; about four fifths are singletons. Sequenced: peripheral blood. The receptors stem from a man in his fifties with active or convalescent COVID-19.

The gene calls are TRBV30 and TRBJ1-1, with 10 bases identical to TRBD1. The junction had 3 bases not matched to a gene; V was cut back by 3 bases and J by 5 bases. The germline CDR1 and CDR2 sequences are GTSNPN and SVGIG (reference sequence). The CDR3 totals 13 residues. CDR3 in amino acids: CAWRGDRGTEAFF. CDR3 in DNA: TGTGCCTGGAGAGGGGACAGGGGTACTGAAGCTTTCTTT.

This rearrangement joins TRBV7-3 to TRBJ1-4, with 11 positions matching TRBD1. There are 15 residues in the CDR3. The V gene end was trimmed by 5 bases and the J gene end by 8 bases; junction bases not matched to a gene: 7. Germline CDR1 is SGHTA and CDR2 is FQGTGA. The CDR3 coding sequence is TGTGCCAGCAGCCTATCCGGGACAGGGGGAGAAAAACTGTTTTTT. Amino acid sequence: CASSLSGTGGEKLFF.

The V call is TRBV30, the J call TRBJ1-2; no definite D call. V lost 3 bases to trimming and J lost 3 bases, with 14 bases between them. This CDR3 is 14 amino acids long. The V gene's germline CDR1 is GTSNPN and CDR2 SVGIG (reference sequence). CDR3 bases: TGTGCCTGGAGGTCGGGGATCCCTTACTATGGCTACACCTTC. Its protein product is CAWRSGIPYYGYTF. Together with reference TRBV30 and TRBJ1-2, the CDR3 gives the full variable domain: SQTIHQWPATLVQPVGSPLSLECTVEGTSNPNLYWYRQAAGRGLQLLFYSVGIGQISSEVPQNLSASRPQDRQFILSSKKLLLSDSGFYLCAWRSGIPYYGYTFGSGTRLTVV.

The chain employs TRBV9 and TRBJ1-5; no firm D call. Germline lookup yields CDR1 SGDLS and CDR2 YYNGEE. V lost 0 bases and J lost 5, with 9 bases in between. CDR3 length: 14 amino acids. The CDR3 nucleotides are TGTGCCAGCAGCGTAGGTCAGAGCGATCAGCCCCAGCATTTT. Protein sequence: CASSVGQSDQPQHF. Filled out from reference TRBV9 and TRBJ1-5, the complete variable domain reads DSGVTQTPKHLITATGQRVTLRCSPRSGDLSVYWYQQSLDQGLQFLIQYYNGEERAKGNILERFSAQQFPDLHSELNLSSLELGDSALYFCASSVGQSDQPQHFGDGTRLSIL.

The genes are TRBV6-1 and TRBJ1-6; D might be TRBD1 (5 bases). The ends were cut back, 1 base at V and 0 bases at J, with 19 bases in the middle. CDR3 length: 20 residues. Germline loops: CDR1 MNHNS, CDR2 SASEGT. The CDR3 loop is CASSEVLGRTRSSYNSPLHF. The CDR3 nucleotides are TGTGCCAGCAGTGAAGTCTTGGGGCGGACCCGGAGCTCCTATAATTCACCCCTCCACTTT.

This chain links TRBV27 with TRBJ1-4, with 9 nucleotides matching TRBD1. With 6 bases clipped from V and 11 bases from J, the junction kept 16 bases outside the gene matches. CDR1 and CDR2 (germline): MNHEY, SMNVEV (reference sequence). There are 16 residues in the CDR3. CDR3 in amino acids: CASSTTGGRLSRKLFF. CDR3 coding DNA: TGTGCCAGCAGCACTACAGGGGGCAGGCTGAGTCGGAAACTGTTTTTT.

The chain recombines TRBV7-2 with TRBJ2-3; 10 positions agree with TRBD2. The CDR3 runs 15 residues. The V gene end was trimmed by 2 bases and the J gene end by 5 bases; junction bases not matched to a gene: 4. Germline-derived CDR1 and CDR2 are SGHTA and FQGNSA. CDR3 DNA sequence: TGTGCCAGCAGCTTACTAGCGGGGGCAGTAGATACGCAGTATTTT. It yields the protein CASSLLAGAVDTQYF. The full variable domain, rest sourced from reference TRBV7-2 and TRBJ2-3, is GAGVSQSPSNKVTEKGKDVELRCDPISGHTALYWYRQSLGQGLEFLIYFQGNSAPDKSGLPSDRFSAERTGGSVSTLTIQRTQQEDSAVYLCASSLLAGAVDTQYFGPGTRLTVL.

This chain links TRBV5-5 with TRBJ1-4; D gene unclear. This CDR3 has 14 residues. Germline V CDR1 and CDR2: SGHKS, YYEKEE (reference sequence). The germline V and J ends were trimmed by 3 bases and 4 bases, with 10 bases remaining between them. The chain's CDR3 is CASSSARSNEKLFF. CDR3 nucleotide sequence: TGTGCCAGCAGCTCCGCCCGTAGTAATGAAAAACTGTTTTTT.

V is TRBV4-1 and J is TRBJ2-1; D perhaps matches TRBD1 (6 bases). The CDR3 runs 16 residues. The V gene lost 2 bases and the J gene lost 4 bases, with 15 bases spanning the gap. The germline CDR1 and CDR2 sequences are MGHRA and YSYEKL. CDR3 nucleotides: TGCGCCAGCAGCCAAACAGGGTTTCCTGGATACAATGAGCAGTTCTTC. As protein: CASSQTGFPGYNEQFF.

The CDR3, as DNA: TGCGCCAGCAGCGCCGGGACTAGCGGATACGAGCAGTACTTC. Translated: CASSAGTSGYEQYF. The chain combines TRBV5-1 with TRBJ2-7; 11 nucleotides align to TRBD2. Germline assignment: CDR1 SGHRS and CDR2 YFSETQ. The CDR3 spans 14 residues. V was pared by 4 bases and J by 4 bases, with 4 bases of the junction left unmatched.

This clone has at least ten counts. This chain links TRBV30 with TRBJ2-1; unclear D gene. The V end was cut by 6 bases, the J end by 7 bases, with 10 bases between. The CDR3 is 11 residues long. The germline V gene has CDR1 GTSNPN and CDR2 SVGIG (reference sequence). The CDR3 nucleotides are TGTGCCTGCTTACAGTTTAATGAGCAGTTCTTC. Translation: CACLQFNEQFF.

This chain uses TRBV7-9 with TRBJ2-5, with unresolved D. This CDR3 comprises 14 residues. V lost 5 bases and J lost 2, with 12 bases in between. The germline gives CDR1 SEHNR, CDR2 FQNEAQ (reference sequence). As DNA, the CDR3 is TGTGCCAGCAGCCCCTCGGTTAAACAAGAGACCCAGTACTTC. The encoded protein is CASSPSVKQETQYF.

V usage is TRBV27 and J usage is TRBJ1-2; the D gene is possibly TRBD1 (5 bases). The CDR3 sequence is 13 residues long. Germline-derived CDR1 and CDR2 are MNHEY and SMNVEV (reference sequence). V was trimmed by 3 bases and J by 8 bases, leaving 13 bases between them. CDR3 sequence reads: CASSFPQGVGYTF. As DNA, the CDR3 is TGTGCCAGCAGTTTCCCCCAGGGTGTAGGCTACACCTTC.

As DNA, the CDR3 is TGCGCCAGCAGCCAGGGGACAGACCAAGAGACCCAGTACTTC. Translated, it gives CASSQGTDQETQYF. V gene TRBV5-1 combines with J gene TRBJ2-5; the match to TRBD1 covers 7 bases. The V and J ends lost 4 bases and 0 bases, in that order; junction bases with no gene match: 3. The germline V gene has CDR1 SGHRS and CDR2 YFSETQ. CDR3 size: 14 residues. The complete variable domain, with remaining parts taken from reference TRBV5-1 and TRBJ2-5, reads KAGVTQTPRYLIKTRGQQVTLSCSPISGHRSVSWYQQTPGQGLQFLFEYFSETQRNKGNFPGRFSGRQFSNSRSEMNVSTLELGDSALYLCASSQGTDQETQYFGPGTRLLVL.

The V call is TRBV3-1 (or the pseudogene TRBV3-2), the J call TRBJ2-2; 9 positions agree with TRBD2. Germline-derived CDR1 and CDR2 are LGHDT and YNNKEL (reference sequence). The CDR3 loop spans 16 amino acids. The trim removed 1 base at V and 7 bases at J, leaving 7 bases unmatched. Here the CDR3 reads CASSQGRSGGLGELFF. CDR3 in DNA: TGTGCCAGCAGCCAAGGGCGCAGCGGGGGGCTCGGGGAGCTGTTTTTT.

This chain uses TRBV2 with TRBJ1-1, with TRBD1 matching 8 bases. This CDR3 region has 17 residues. The germline CDR1 and CDR2 sequences are SNHLY and FYNNEI. V dropped 1 base and J dropped 4; count of bases not matched to a gene: 11. Here the CDR3 DNA reads TGTGCCAGCAGTGAAGGCAGGGGGCGCGACGGGCCCACTGAAGCTTTCTTT. Translated, it gives CASSEGRGRDGPTEAFF. The variable domain in full, with the rest retrieved from reference TRBV2 and TRBJ1-1, is EPEVTQTPSHQVTQMGQEVILRCVPISNHLYFYWYRQILGQKVEFLVSFYNNEISEKSEIFDDQFSVERPDGSNFTLKIRSTKLEDSAMYFCASSEGRGRDGPTEAFFGQGTRLTVV.

The gene calls are TRBV18 and TRBJ2-3, with TRBD2 identical over 7 bases. CDR3 size: 15 residues. The germline V gene encodes CDR1 KGHSH and CDR2 LQKENI. V was pared by 2 bases and J by 4 bases, with 6 bases of the junction left unmatched. The CDR3 region is CASSPSGTTADTQYF. The CDR3 DNA reads TGTGCCAGCTCACCAAGCGGGACTACGGCAGATACGCAGTATTTT.

The chain has TRBV9 and TRBJ2-4, with D maybe TRBD1 (6 bases). Germline loops: CDR1 SGDLS, CDR2 YYNGEE. The CDR3 is 15 amino acids. V lost 1 base to trimming and J lost 1 base, with 9 bases between them. CDR3 loop: CASSVQGLAKNIQYF. The CDR3 DNA sequence: TGTGCCAGCAGCGTACAGGGGTTGGCCAAAAACATTCAGTACTTC. Using reference TRBV9 and TRBJ2-4 for the parts outside the CDR3, the full variable domain is DSGVTQTPKHLITATGQRVTLRCSPRSGDLSVYWYQQSLDQGLQFLIQYYNGEERAKGNILERFSAQQFPDLHSELNLSSLELGDSALYFCASSVQGLAKNIQYFGAGTRLSVL.

The chain carries TRBV27 and TRBJ1-2, with D perhaps matching TRBD1 (6 bases). CDR1 is MNHEY, CDR2 SMNVEV, per germline (reference sequence). This CDR3 region has 13 residues. Trimming shortened V by 5 bases and J by 5 bases, and 12 bases separated the two germline ends. The CDR3 spells CASSRPGAYGYTF. The CDR3 DNA reads as TGTGCCAGCAGTCGCCCAGGGGCATATGGCTACACCTTC.

The chain recombines TRBV7-2 with TRBJ1-4, with 10 bases identical to TRBD1. Germline CDR1 is SGHTA and CDR2 is FQGNSA. Trimming at V came to 4 bases and at J to 6 bases, leaving 8 bases not matched to a gene. The CDR3 runs to 16 residues. The CDR3 DNA follows: TGTGCCAGCAGCTCGACAGGGGGCATTAGAGATGAAAAACTGTTTTTT. It translates to CASSSTGGIRDEKLFF.

CDR3 in amino acids: CASSLDGGFETQYF. The CDR3 DNA reads as TGTGCCAGCAGCTTAGATGGGGGCTTTGAGACCCAGTACTTC. The rearrangement uses TRBV11-2 and TRBJ2-5; weak D call: TRBD1 (6 bases). Trimming shortened V by 0 bases and J by 5 bases, and 10 bases separated the two germline ends. CDR3 length: 14 residues. The germline CDR1 and CDR2 sequences are SGHAT and FQNNGV.

The V gene is TRBV5-1, the J gene TRBJ2-7; no reliable D call. Between the trimmed V and J ends, which lost 6 bases and 1 base, there was a span of 8 bases. The CDR3 covers 12 residues. Germline loops: CDR1 SGHRS, CDR2 YFSETQ. CDR3 residues: CASKTESYEQYF. CDR3 in DNA: TGCGCCAGCAAGACGGAGTCCTACGAGCAGTACTTC.

The rearrangement joins TRBV5-1 to TRBJ1-1; the D is unclear. The CDR3 loop spans 13 amino acids. V dropped 4 bases and J dropped 2 bases, with 9 bases sitting between them. Germline lookup yields CDR1 SGHRS and CDR2 YFSETQ. The CDR3 nucleotides read TGCGCCAGCAGCCGGTCCTTTAACACTGAAGCTTTCTTT. The encoded protein is CASSRSFNTEAFF.

The chain recombines TRBV27 with TRBJ1-2; perhaps TRBD1 as D (5 bases). CDR1 is MNHEY and CDR2 is SMNVEV in the germline V gene (reference sequence). The length of the CDR3 is 15 residues. Trimming stripped 2 bases from V and 4 bases from J, with 14 bases between. The CDR3 sequence: CASSLGAGRGYGYTF. The CDR3 DNA reads TGTGCCAGCAGTTTAGGTGCAGGGAGGGGCTATGGCTACACCTTC.